These 20 T cell receptor beta chains originate from one sample sequenced in a study of blood T cell repertoires in COVID-19. The assay was immunoSEQ multiplex PCR, and TCRdb's table has in-frame clones only and misses some. Seen here are under 250,000 clones, over 70% observed once, and the top ten hold under 8.5%. The sequencing input was peripheral blood. All receptors come from a woman aged 70 to 79 with acute or convalescent COVID-19.

The chain joins TRBV20-1 to TRBJ2-7; the D is unclear. V lost 2 bases, J lost 3 bases, and 5 bases lay in between. Germline assignment: CDR1 DFQATT and CDR2 SNEGSKA (reference sequence). There are 11 residues in the CDR3. The CDR3 reads CSARNNYEQYV. CDR3 DNA: TGCAGTGCTAGAAACAACTACGAGCAGTACGTC.

The chain couples TRBV5-1 to TRBJ1-1; weak D call: TRBD1 (5 bases). V lost 0 bases to trimming and J lost 10 bases, with 10 bases between them. Germline V gene data show CDR1 as SGHRS and CDR2 as YFSETQ. The CDR3 contains 12 residues. CDR3: CASSLGGRGAFF. The CDR3 DNA sequence: TGCGCCAGCAGCTTGGGAGGGAGGGGAGCTTTCTTT.

This clone was seen only a few times. This chain joins TRBV7-8 and TRBJ2-3; 8 bases agree with TRBD1. The V segment lost 5 bases and the J segment 6 bases; nucleotides outside the gene matches: 13. This CDR3 is built from 16 residues. Germline loops: CDR1 SGHVS, CDR2 FQNEAQ. The CDR3: CASSRDPLRGRDTQYF. In nucleotides, the CDR3 is TGTGCCAGCAGCCGAGACCCACTCAGGGGGCGGGATACGCAGTATTTT.

V usage is TRBV6-2 or TRBV6-3 and J usage is TRBJ1-2; TRBD1 matches at 7 bases. Germline lookup yields CDR1 MNHEY and CDR2 SVGEGT. The CDR3 is 18 residues long. The V gene end was trimmed by 4 bases and the J gene end by 4 bases; junction bases not matched to a gene: 18. The CDR3 DNA reads as TGTGCCAGCAGTTCGCCGGGACAGACCCAAACTAAACTCTATGGCTACACCTTC. It specifies CASSSPGQTQTKLYGYTF.

This chain uses TRBV18 with TRBJ2-4, with TRBD2 as a possible D gene (6 bases). CDR1 and CDR2 (germline): KGHSH, LQKENI. V was cut by 3 bases and J by 8 bases, with 14 bases left in between. The CDR3 spans 14 residues. In nucleotides, the CDR3 is TGTGCCAGCTCACCGGGAGGAAGCGAGGACATTCAGTACTTC. As protein: CASSPGGSEDIQYF.

The J gene is TRBJ2-5, the V gene TRBV5-1; 14 bases are shared with TRBD2. Germline CDR1 SGHRS, CDR2 YFSETQ. V dropped 4 bases and J dropped 2; count of bases not matched to a gene: 7. The CDR3 loop spans 17 amino acids. The CDR3 loop reads CASSLGTSGGGQETQYF. In DNA, the CDR3 is TGCGCCAGCAGCCTCGGGACTAGCGGGGGAGGACAAGAGACCCAGTACTTC.

This rearrangement joins TRBV6-5 to TRBJ2-3; the D gene is possibly TRBD2 (6 bases). Trimming took off 2 bases at V and 4 bases at J, with 10 bases between the two ends. The germline CDR1 and CDR2 sequences are MNHEY and SVGAGI. This CDR3 comprises 14 residues. The CDR3 loop is CASSYDGGPDTQYF. CDR3 DNA: TGTGCCAGCAGTTACGACGGGGGTCCAGATACGCAGTATTTT.

The chain is built from TRBV5-1 and TRBJ1-6; D remains unclear. Trimming left V 3 bases short and J 6 bases short, with 4 bases between. The CDR3 is made up of 12 amino acids. Germline assignment: CDR1 SGHRS and CDR2 YFSETQ. The CDR3 nucleotides are TGCGCCAGCAGCTCCGTTAATTCACCCCTCCACTTT. Translation gives CASSSVNSPLHF. Full variable domain (missing parts from reference TRBV5-1 and TRBJ1-6): KAGVTQTPRYLIKTRGQQVTLSCSPISGHRSVSWYQQTPGQGLQFLFEYFSETQRNKGNFPGRFSGRQFSNSRSEMNVSTLELGDSALYLCASSSVNSPLHFGNGTRLTVT.

The chain recombines TRBV7-9 with TRBJ2-2; no reliable D call. Trimming cost V 4 bases and J 3 bases, with 21 bases left between them. This CDR3 is 18 amino acids long. Germline V lookup: CDR1 SEHNR, CDR2 FQNEAQ (reference sequence). The CDR3 DNA reads TGTGCCAGCAGCTCCCCACCCGTCACAGCCCCGGACACCGGGGAGCTGTTTTTT. Translated: CASSSPPVTAPDTGELFF.

The chain couples TRBV5-4 to TRBJ1-1; the D gene is possibly TRBD1 (6 bases). The germline V gene has CDR1 SGHNT and CDR2 YYREEE (reference sequence). Trimming removed 4 bases from V and 0 bases from J, with 13 bases in between. This CDR3 is built from 15 residues. The CDR3 sequence is CASSPLAGVNTEAFF. CDR3 bases: TGTGCCAGCAGCCCGCTAGCAGGGGTGAACACTGAAGCTTTCTTT. Using reference TRBV5-4 and TRBJ1-1 for the parts outside the CDR3, the full variable domain is ETGVTQSPTHLIKTRGQQVTLRCSSQSGHNTVSWYQQALGQGPQFIFQYYREEENGRGNFPPRFSGLQFPNYSSELNVNALELDDSALYLCASSPLAGVNTEAFFGQGTRLTVV.

The rearrangement links TRBV5-1 to TRBJ2-2; D remains unclear. V was pared by 0 bases and J by 2 bases, with 8 bases between. The CDR3 spans 15 residues. Germline V gene lookup returns CDR1 SGHRS and CDR2 YFSETQ. In DNA form, the CDR3 reads TGCGCCAGCAGCTTGGCGCACACAAACACCGGGGAGCTGTTTTTT. Translating it yields CASSLAHTNTGELFF.

The chain links TRBV27 to TRBJ2-2, with TRBD1 as a possible D gene (5 bases). Trimming took off 5 bases at V and 3 bases at J, with 10 bases between the two ends. Per germline, CDR1 MNHEY and CDR2 SMNVEV (reference sequence). The CDR3 is 14 residues long. The CDR3 DNA reads as TGTGCCAGCAGTGACAGCGTTGACACCGGGGAGCTGTTTTTT. Protein product: CASSDSVDTGELFF.

The chain employs TRBV9 and TRBJ2-3; 7 positions match TRBD2. Germline CDR1 is SGDLS and CDR2 is YYNGEE. The CDR3 totals 14 residues. The junction had 12 bases not matched to a gene; V was cut back by 4 bases and J by 10 bases. The CDR3 DNA is TGTGCCAGCAGCTTAAGGACTAGTAAGGACCCGCAGTATTTT. Its protein is CASSLRTSKDPQYF.

The chain employs TRBV6-1 and TRBJ1-6; 12 bases fit TRBD1. The CDR3 covers 17 residues. Per the germline V gene, CDR1 is MNHNS and CDR2 is SASEGT. Trimming at V came to 4 bases and at J to 9 bases, leaving 10 bases not matched to a gene. The chain's CDR3 is CASSGGDRGPSGSPLHF. Written as DNA, the CDR3 is TGTGCCAGCAGTGGCGGGGACAGGGGGCCTTCGGGTTCACCCCTCCACTTT.

V gene TRBV9 combines with J gene TRBJ2-3; possibly TRBD2 for D (5 bases). Trimming pared 6 bases from V and 2 bases from J, leaving 13 bases between. Germline CDR1 is SGDLS and CDR2 is YYNGEE. The CDR3 runs 14 residues. This chain's CDR3 is CASKRINYTDTQYF. CDR3 nucleotide sequence: TGTGCCAGCAAGCGGATCAACTACACAGATACGCAGTATTTT.

The rearrangement links TRBV7-2 to TRBJ2-1; the match to TRBD2 covers 9 bases. Germline values: CDR1 SGHTA, CDR2 FQGNSA. V dropped 1 base and J dropped 7; count of bases not matched to a gene: 2. The CDR3 length is 14 residues. The DNA of the CDR3 is TGTGCCAGCAGCTTAGGCGGGGGGGCTAATGAGCAGTTCTTC. Translated: CASSLGGGANEQFF.

The rearrangement links TRBV7-2 to TRBJ2-1, with 14 bases aligning to TRBD2. Germline V CDR1 and CDR2: SGHTA, FQGNSA. J gave up 10 bases and V 5 bases, and 7 bases lay outside the gene matches. This CDR3 region has 15 residues. The CDR3 sequence: CASSPGLAGGREQFF. The CDR3 nucleotides read TGTGCCAGCAGCCCAGGACTAGCGGGGGGAAGGGAGCAGTTCTTC.

V and J are TRBV3-1 (or the pseudogene TRBV3-2) and TRBJ1-2; 7 bases align to TRBD1. Trimming cost V 2 bases and J 3 bases; bases outside gene matches: 3. The CDR3 is 14 residues long. Germline V gene sequence: CDR1 LGHDT, CDR2 YNNKEL (reference sequence). CDR3 in amino acids: CASSQNRGYYGYTF. The CDR3 nucleotides are TGTGCCAGCAGCCAAAACAGGGGATACTATGGCTACACCTTC.

The V call is TRBV7-6, the J call TRBJ2-5, with 11 bases identical to TRBD2. Germline loops: CDR1 SGHVS, CDR2 FNYEAQ. The V gene end was trimmed by 5 bases and the J gene end by 4 bases; junction bases not matched to a gene: 9. The CDR3 runs to 16 residues. The CDR3 DNA reads as TGTGCCAGCAGCCCGCCACTAGCGGGGGCCGGAGAGACCCAGTACTTC. Translation gives CASSPPLAGAGETQYF.

The chain joins TRBV18 to TRBJ1-5, with TRBD1 identical over 9 bases. This CDR3 has 14 amino acids. With 4 bases clipped from V and 7 bases from J, the junction kept 5 bases outside the gene matches. CDR1 is KGHSH and CDR2 is LQKENI in the germline V gene. The CDR3 DNA follows: TGTGCCAGCTCACTCCGGGACAGGGAGCAGCCCCAGCATTTT. Its protein is CASSLRDREQPQHF. The full variable domain, completed using reference TRBV18 and TRBJ1-5, is NAGVMQNPRHLVRRRGQEARLRCSPMKGHSHVYWYRQLPEEGLKFMVYLQKENIIDESGMPKERFSAEFPKEGPSILRIQQVVRGDSAAYFCASSLRDREQPQHFGDGTRLSIL.